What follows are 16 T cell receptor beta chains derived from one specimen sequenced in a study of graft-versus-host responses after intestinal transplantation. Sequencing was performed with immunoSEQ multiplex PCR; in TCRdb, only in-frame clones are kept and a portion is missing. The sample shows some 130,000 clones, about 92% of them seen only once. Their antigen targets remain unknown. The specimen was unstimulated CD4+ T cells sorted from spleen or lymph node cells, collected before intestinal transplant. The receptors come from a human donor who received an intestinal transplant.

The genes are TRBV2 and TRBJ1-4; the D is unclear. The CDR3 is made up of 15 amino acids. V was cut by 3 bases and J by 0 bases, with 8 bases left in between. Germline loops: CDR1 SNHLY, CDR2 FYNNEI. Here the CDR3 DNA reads TGTGCCAGCAGTGAGGGTGGGACAACTAATGAAAAACTGTTTTTT. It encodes CASSEGGTTNEKLFF. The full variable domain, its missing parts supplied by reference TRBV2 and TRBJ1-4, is EPEVTQTPSHQVTQMGQEVILRCVPISNHLYFYWYRQILGQKVEFLVSFYNNEISEKSEIFDDQFSVERPDGSNFTLKIRSTKLEDSAMYFCASSEGGTTNEKLFFGSGTQLSVL.

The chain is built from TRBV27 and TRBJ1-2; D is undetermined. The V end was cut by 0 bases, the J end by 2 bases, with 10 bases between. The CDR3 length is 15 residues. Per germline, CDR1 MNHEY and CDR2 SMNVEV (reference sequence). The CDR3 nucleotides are TGTGCCAGCAGTTTATCGCCGGGTGCCAACTATGGCTACACCTTC. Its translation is CASSLSPGANYGYTF.

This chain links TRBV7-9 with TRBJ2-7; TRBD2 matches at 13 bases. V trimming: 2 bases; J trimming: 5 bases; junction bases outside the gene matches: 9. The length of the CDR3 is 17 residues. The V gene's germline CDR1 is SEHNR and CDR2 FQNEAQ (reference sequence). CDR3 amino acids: CASSLTRTSGGRNEQYF. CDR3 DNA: TGTGCCAGCAGCTTAACAAGGACTAGCGGGGGACGGAACGAGCAGTACTTC.

Here the CDR3 reads CASSLTRGETQYF. CDR3 in DNA: TGTGCCAGCAGCTTAACTAGGGGGGAGACCCAGTACTTC. V usage is TRBV7-3 and J usage is TRBJ2-5; possible D gene TRBD1, 6 bases. The V end lost 0 bases, the J end lost 5 bases, and 7 bases lay between the germline ends. The CDR3 is 13 residues long. Germline loops: CDR1 SGHTA, CDR2 FQGTGA. Full variable domain (remainder filled in from reference TRBV7-3 and TRBJ2-5): GAGVSQTPSNKVTEKGKYVELRCDPISGHTALYWYRQSLGQGPEFLIYFQGTGAADDSGLPNDRFFAVRPEGSVSTLKIQRTERGDSAVYLCASSLTRGETQYFGPGTRLLVL.

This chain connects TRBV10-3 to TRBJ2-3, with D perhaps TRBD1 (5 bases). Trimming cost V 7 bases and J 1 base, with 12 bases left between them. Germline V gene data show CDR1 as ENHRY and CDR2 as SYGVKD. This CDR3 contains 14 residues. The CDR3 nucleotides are TGTGCCATCAACCGACAAGGGGGCACAGATACGCAGTATTTT. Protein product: CAINRQGGTDTQYF.

For the CDR3, the DNA is TGTGCCAGCAGCTTAAGAGGAACTGGAAACACCATATATTTT. It encodes CASSLRGTGNTIYF. The chain has TRBV7-9 and TRBJ1-3; D unresolved. The V end was cut by 2 bases, the J end by 2 bases, with 7 bases between. The CDR3 is 14 residues long. Germline CDR1 reads SEHNR; CDR2 reads FQNEAQ (reference sequence).

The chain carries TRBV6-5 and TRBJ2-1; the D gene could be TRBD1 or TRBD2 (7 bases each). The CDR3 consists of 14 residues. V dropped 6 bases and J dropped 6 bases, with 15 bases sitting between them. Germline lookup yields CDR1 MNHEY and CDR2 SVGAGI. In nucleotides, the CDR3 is TGTGCCAGCAGGAGAGACAGGGAGGGCAATGAGCAGTTCTTC. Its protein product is CASRRDREGNEQFF.

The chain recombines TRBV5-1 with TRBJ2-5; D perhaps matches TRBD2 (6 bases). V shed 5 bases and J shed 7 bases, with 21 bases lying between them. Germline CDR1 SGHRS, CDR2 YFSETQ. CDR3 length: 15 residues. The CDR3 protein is CASRIRAPGVWTQYF. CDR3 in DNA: TGCGCCAGCAGAATTAGGGCCCCGGGGGTGTGGACCCAGTACTTC.

This chain's CDR3 is CATSRGGTEETQYF. The CDR3 DNA is TGTGCCACCAGCAGAGGTGGGACCGAAGAGACCCAGTACTTC. The V and J genes are TRBV15 and TRBJ2-5; TRBD1 or TRBD2 may be the D gene (5 bases each). V was trimmed by 1 base and J by 3 bases, leaving 9 bases between them. The CDR3 runs to 14 residues. The germline CDR1 and CDR2 sequences are LNHNV and YYDKDF (reference sequence). Using reference TRBV15 and TRBJ2-5 for the parts outside the CDR3, the full variable domain is DAMVIQNPRYQVTQFGKPVTLSCSQTLNHNVMYWYQQKSSQAPKLLFHYYDKDFNNEADTPDNFQSRRPNTSFCFLDIRSPGLGDTAMYLCATSRGGTEETQYFGPGTRLLVL.

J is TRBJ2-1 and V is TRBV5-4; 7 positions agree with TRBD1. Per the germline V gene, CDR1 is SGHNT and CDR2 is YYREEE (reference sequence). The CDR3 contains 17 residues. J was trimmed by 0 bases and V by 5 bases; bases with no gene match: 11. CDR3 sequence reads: CASSWDSFSSSYNEQFF. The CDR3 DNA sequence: TGTGCCAGCAGTTGGGACAGTTTTTCGAGCTCCTACAATGAGCAGTTCTTC.

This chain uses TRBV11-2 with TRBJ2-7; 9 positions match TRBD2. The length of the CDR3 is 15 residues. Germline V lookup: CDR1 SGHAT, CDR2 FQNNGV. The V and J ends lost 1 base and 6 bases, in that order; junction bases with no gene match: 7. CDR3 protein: CASSLVLAGSFEQYF. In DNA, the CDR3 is TGTGCCAGCAGCTTAGTCCTAGCGGGGTCTTTCGAGCAGTACTTC.

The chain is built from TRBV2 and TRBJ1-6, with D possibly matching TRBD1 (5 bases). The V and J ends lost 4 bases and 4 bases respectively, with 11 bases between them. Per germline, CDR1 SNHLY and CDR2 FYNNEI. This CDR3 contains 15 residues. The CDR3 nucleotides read TGTGCCAGCAGTGTAGGGGAATTGTATAATTCACCCCTCCACTTT. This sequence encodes CASSVGELYNSPLHF.

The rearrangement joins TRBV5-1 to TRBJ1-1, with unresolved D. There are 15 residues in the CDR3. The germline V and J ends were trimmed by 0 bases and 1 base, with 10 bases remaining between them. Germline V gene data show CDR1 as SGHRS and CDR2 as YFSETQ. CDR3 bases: TGCGCCAGCAGCTTGGTGGGTCTGGAGAACACTGAAGCTTTCTTT. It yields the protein CASSLVGLENTEAFF.

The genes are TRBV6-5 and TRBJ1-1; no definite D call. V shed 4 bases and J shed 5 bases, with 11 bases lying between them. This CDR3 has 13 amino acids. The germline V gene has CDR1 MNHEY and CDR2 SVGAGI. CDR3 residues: CASSWRCGTEAFF. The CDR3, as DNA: TGTGCCAGCAGTTGGAGGTGTGGTACTGAAGCTTTCTTT.

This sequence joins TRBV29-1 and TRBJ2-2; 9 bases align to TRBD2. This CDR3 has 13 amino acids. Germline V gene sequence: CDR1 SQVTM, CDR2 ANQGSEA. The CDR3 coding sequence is TGCTGCGGGGGGGTATCTTACACCGGGGAGCTGTTTTTT. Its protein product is CCGGVSYTGELFF.

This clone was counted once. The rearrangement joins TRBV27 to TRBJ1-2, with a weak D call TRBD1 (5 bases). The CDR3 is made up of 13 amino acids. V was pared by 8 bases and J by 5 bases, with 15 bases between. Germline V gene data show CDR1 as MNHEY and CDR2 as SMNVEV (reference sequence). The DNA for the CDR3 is TGTGCCAGCGCAGCCCAGGGCGGGTATGGCTACACCTTC. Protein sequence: CASAAQGGYGYTF.